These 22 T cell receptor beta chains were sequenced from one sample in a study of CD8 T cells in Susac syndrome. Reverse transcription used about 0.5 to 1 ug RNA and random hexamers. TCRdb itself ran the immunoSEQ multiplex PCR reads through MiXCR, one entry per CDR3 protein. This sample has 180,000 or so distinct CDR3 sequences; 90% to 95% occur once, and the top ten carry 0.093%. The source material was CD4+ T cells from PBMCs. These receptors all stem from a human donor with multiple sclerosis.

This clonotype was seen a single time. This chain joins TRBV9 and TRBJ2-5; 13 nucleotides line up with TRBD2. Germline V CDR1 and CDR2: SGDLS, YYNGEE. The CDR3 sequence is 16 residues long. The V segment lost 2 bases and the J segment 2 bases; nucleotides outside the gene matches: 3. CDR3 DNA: TGTGCCAGCAGCGTGGGGACTAGCGGGACACAAGAGACCCAGTACTTC. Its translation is CASSVGTSGTQETQYF. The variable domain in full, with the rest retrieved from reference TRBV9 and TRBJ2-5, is DSGVTQTPKHLITATGQRVTLRCSPRSGDLSVYWYQQSLDQGLQFLIQYYNGEERAKGNILERFSAQQFPDLHSELNLSSLELGDSALYFCASSVGTSGTQETQYFGPGTRLLVL.

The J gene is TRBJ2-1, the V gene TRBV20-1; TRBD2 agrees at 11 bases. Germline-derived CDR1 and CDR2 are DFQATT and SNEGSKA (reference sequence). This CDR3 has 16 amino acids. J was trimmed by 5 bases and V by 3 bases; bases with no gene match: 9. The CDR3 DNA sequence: TGCAGTGCTAGCGCCCGTAGCGGGAGGGGCCACAATGAGCAGTTCTTC. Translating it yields CSASARSGRGHNEQFF.

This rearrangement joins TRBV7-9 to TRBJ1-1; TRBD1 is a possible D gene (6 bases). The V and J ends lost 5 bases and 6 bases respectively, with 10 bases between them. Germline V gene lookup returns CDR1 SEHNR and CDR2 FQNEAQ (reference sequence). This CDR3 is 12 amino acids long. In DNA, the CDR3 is TGTGCCAGCAGCCGTCGGGGGCCTGAAGCTTTCTTT. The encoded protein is CASSRRGPEAFF. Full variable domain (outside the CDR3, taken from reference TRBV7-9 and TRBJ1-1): DTGVSQNPRHKITKRGQNVTFRCDPISEHNRLYWYRQTLGQGPEFLTYFQNEAQLEKSRLLSDRFSAERPKGSFSTLEIQRTEQGDSAMYLCASSRRGPEAFFGQGTRLTVV.

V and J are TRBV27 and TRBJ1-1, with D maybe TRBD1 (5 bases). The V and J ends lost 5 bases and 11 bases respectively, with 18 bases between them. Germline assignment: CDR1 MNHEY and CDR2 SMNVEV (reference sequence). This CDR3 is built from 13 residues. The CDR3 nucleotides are TGTGCCAGCAGTCCCCGGGATCTTGGGGGGGCTTTCTTT. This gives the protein CASSPRDLGGAFF.

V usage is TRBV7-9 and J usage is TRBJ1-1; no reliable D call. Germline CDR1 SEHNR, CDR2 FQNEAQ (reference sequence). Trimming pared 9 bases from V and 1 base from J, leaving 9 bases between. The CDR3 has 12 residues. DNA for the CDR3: TGTGCCAGTAGTAGGCAGAACACTGAAGCTTTCTTT. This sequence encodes CASSRQNTEAFF.

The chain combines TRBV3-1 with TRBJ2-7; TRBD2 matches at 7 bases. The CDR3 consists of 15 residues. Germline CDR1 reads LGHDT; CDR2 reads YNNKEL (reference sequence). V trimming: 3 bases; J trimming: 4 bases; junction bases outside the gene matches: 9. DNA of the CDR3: TGTGCCAGCAGCCAGGGGGGGGGACCCGCTTACGAGCAGTACTTC. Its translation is CASSQGGGPAYEQYF.

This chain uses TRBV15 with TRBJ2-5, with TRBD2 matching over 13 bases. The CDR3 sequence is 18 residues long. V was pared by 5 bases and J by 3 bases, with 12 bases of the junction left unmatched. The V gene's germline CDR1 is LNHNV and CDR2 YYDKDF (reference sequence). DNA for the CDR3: TGTGCCACCAGCGGGAGACTAGCGGGGGGCCGAGCCAAAGAGACCCAGTACTTC. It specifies CATSGRLAGGRAKETQYF.

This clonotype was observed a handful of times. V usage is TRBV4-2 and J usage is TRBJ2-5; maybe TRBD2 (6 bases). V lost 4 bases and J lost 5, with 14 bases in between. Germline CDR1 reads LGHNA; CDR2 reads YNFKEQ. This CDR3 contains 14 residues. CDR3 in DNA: TGTGCCAGCAGCCTTGGCGGGGCCGGGGAGACCCAGTACTTC. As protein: CASSLGGAGETQYF.

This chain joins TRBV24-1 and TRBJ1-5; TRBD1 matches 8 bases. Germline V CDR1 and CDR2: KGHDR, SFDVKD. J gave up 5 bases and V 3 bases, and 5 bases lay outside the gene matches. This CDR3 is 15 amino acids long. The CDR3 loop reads CATSDQDRGDQPQHF. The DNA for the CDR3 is TGTGCCACCAGTGATCAAGACAGGGGAGATCAGCCCCAGCATTTT.

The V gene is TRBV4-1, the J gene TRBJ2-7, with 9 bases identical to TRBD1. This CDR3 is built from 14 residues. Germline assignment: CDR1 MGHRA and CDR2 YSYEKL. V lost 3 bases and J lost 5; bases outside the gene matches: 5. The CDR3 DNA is TGCGCCAGCAGCCAGCGGGACAGGGTCGACGAGCAGTACTTC. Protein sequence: CASSQRDRVDEQYF.

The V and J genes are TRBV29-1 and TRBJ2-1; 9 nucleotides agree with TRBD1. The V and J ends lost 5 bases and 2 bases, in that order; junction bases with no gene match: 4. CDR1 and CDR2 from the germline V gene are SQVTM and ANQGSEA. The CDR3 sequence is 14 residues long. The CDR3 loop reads CSVIRDRAYNEQFF. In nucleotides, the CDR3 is TGCAGCGTTATCCGGGACAGGGCCTACAATGAGCAGTTCTTC.

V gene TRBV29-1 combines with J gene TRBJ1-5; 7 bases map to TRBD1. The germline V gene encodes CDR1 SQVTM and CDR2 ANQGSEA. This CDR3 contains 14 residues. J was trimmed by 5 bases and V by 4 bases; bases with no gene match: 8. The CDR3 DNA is TGCAGCGTTGTTTTTAGGGGGCCCGATCAGCCCCAGCATTTT. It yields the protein CSVVFRGPDQPQHF.

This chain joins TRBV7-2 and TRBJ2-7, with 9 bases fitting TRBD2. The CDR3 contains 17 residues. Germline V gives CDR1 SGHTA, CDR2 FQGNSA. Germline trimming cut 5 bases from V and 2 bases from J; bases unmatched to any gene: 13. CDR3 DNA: TGTGCCAGCAGCCGAGACGCCCTAGCGGGAATTACCTACGAGCAGTACTTC. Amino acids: CASSRDALAGITYEQYF.

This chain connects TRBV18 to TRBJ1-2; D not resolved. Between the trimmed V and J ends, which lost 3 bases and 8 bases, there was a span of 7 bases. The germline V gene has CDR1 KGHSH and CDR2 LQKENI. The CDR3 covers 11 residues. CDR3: CASSPSAGYTF. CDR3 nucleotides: TGTGCCAGCTCACCTTCTGCCGGCTACACCTTC.

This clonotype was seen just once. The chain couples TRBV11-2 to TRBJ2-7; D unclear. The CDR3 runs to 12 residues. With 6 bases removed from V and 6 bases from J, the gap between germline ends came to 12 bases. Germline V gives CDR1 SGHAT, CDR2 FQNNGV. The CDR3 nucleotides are TGTGCCAGCAGAGGATGGCGGTTCGAGCAGTACTTC. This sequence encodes CASRGWRFEQYF. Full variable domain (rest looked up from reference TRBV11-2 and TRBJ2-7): EAGVAQSPRYKIIEKRQSVAFWCNPISGHATLYWYQQILGQGPKLLIQFQNNGVVDDSQLPKDRFSAERLKGVDSTLKIQPAKLEDSAVYLCASRGWRFEQYFGPGTRLTVT.

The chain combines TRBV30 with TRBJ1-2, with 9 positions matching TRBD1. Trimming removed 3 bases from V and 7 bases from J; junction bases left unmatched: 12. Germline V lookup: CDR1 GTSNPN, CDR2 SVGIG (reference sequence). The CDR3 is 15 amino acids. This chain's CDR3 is CAWRATGGGVGGYTF. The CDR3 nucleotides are TGTGCCTGGAGAGCGACAGGGGGTGGCGTAGGTGGCTACACCTTC. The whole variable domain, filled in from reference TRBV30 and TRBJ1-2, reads SQTIHQWPATLVQPVGSPLSLECTVEGTSNPNLYWYRQAAGRGLQLLFYSVGIGQISSEVPQNLSASRPQDRQFILSSKKLLLSDSGFYLCAWRATGGGVGGYTFGSGTRLTVV.

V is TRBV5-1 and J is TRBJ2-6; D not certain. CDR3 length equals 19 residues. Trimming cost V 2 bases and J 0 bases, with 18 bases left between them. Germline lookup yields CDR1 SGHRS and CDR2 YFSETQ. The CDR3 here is CASSFTPRRDSSGANVLTF. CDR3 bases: TGCGCCAGCAGCTTCACCCCCCGAAGGGATTCCTCTGGGGCCAACGTCCTGACTTTC. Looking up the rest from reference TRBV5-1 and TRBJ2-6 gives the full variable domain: KAGVTQTPRYLIKTRGQQVTLSCSPISGHRSVSWYQQTPGQGLQFLFEYFSETQRNKGNFPGRFSGRQFSNSRSEMNVSTLELGDSALYLCASSFTPRRDSSGANVLTFGAGSRLTVL.

The DNA of the CDR3 is TGTGCCAGCAGCTTGATAGATACGCAGTATTTT. Its protein is CASSLIDTQYF. The genes are TRBV12-3 or TRBV12-4 and TRBJ2-3; no clear D. V was shortened by 6 bases and J by 5 bases, with 6 bases between the two germline ends. There are 11 residues in the CDR3.

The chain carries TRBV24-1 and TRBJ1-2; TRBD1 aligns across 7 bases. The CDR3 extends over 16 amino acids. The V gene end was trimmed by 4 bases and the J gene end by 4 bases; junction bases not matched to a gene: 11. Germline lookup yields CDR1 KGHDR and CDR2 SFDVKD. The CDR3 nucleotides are TGTGCCACCAGTGACCCTAGGACAGGCGGAGGCTATGGCTACACCTTC. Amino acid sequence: CATSDPRTGGGYGYTF.

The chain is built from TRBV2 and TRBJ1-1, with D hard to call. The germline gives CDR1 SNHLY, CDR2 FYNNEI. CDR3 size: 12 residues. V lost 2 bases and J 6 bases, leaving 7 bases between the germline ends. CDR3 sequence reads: CASSERGAEAFF. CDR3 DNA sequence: TGTGCCAGCAGTGAACGTGGAGCTGAAGCTTTCTTT.

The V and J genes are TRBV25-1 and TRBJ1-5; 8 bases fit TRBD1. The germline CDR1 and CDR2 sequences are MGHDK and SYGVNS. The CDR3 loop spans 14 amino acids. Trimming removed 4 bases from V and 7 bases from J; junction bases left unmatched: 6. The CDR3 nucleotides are TGTGCCAGCAGTGGGACAGGGATTCGGCAGCCCCAGCATTTT. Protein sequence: CASSGTGIRQPQHF.

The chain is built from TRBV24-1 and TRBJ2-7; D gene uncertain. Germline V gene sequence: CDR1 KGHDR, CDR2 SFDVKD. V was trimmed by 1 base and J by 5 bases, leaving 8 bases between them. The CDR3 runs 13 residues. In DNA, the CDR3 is TGTGCCACCAGTGATTTAAGAGGACACGAGCAGTACTTC. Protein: CATSDLRGHEQYF.